The present entry profiles one T cell receptor beta chain with its context. This specimen belongs to a study of blood T cell repertoires in COVID-19. Study in general: Sites across the United States, Italy and Spain contributed samples from acute and convalescent COVID-19. Sources were T cells, B-cell-depleted T cells, or PBMCs; the material itself was cDNA or gDNA.

Original data processing: Reference gene primers were amplified, and this amplification served to estimate nucleated cell counts. Produced via immunoSEQ multiplex PCR; TCRdb's table is partial and in-frame only. V and J calls and clone size come straight from that table; D and trimming were deduced from the DNA. The sample contains 150,000 to 200,000 clones, approximately 83% of which appear only once. Trimming pared 6 bases from V and 2 bases from J, leaving 11 bases between. Germline-derived CDR1 and CDR2 are SGHNT and YYREEE (reference sequence). The CDR3 is 13 residues long. Material for sequencing was peripheral blood. The receptor's source is a man aged 55-75 years with acute or convalescent COVID-19. The rearrangement joins TRBV5-4 to TRBJ2-5, with a weak D call TRBD2 (6 bases). The CDR3 spells CASMGLPQETQYF. CDR3 bases: TGTGCCAGCATGGGACTCCCTCAAGAGACCCAGTACTTC. Drawing the rest from reference TRBV5-4 and TRBJ2-5, the complete variable domain is ETGVTQSPTHLIKTRGQQVTLRCSSQSGHNTVSWYQQALGQGPQFIFQYYREEENGRGNFPPRFSGLQFPNYSSELNVNALELDDSALYLCASMGLPQETQYFGPGTRLLVL.